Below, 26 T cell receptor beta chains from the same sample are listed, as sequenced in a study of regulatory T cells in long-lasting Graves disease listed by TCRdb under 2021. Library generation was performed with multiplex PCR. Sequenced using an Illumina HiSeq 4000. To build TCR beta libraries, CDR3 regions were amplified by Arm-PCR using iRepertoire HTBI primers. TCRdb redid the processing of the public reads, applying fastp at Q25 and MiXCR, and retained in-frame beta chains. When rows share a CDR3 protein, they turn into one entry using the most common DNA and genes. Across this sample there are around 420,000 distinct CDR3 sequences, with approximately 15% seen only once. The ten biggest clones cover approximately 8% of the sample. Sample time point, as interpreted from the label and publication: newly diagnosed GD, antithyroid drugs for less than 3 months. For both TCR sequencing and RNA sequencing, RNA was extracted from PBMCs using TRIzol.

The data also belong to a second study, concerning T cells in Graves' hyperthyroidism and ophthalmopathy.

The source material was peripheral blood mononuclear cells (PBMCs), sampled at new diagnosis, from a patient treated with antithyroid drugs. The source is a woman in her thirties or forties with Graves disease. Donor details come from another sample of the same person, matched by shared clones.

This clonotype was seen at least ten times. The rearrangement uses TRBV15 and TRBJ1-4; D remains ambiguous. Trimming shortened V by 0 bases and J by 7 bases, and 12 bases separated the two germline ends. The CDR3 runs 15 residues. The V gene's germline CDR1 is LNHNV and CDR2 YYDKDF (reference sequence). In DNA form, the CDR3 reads TGTGCCACCAGCAGAGATCTCACCGAGACTGAAAAACTGTTTTTT. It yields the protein CATSRDLTETEKLFF.

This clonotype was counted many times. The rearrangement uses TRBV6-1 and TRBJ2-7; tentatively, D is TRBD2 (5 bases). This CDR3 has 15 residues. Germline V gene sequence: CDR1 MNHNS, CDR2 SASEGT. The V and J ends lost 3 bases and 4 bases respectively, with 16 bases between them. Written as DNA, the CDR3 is TGTGCCAGCAGTGATCATGGGCCGAGCGGATACGAGCAGTACTTC. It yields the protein CASSDHGPSGYEQYF.

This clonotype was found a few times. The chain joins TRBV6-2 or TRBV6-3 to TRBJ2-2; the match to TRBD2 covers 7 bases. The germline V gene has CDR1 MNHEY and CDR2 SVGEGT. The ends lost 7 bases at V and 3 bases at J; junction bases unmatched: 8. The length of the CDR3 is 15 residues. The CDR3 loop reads CASNRGGSHTGELFF. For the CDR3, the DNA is TGTGCCAGCAATCGTGGCGGGAGCCACACCGGGGAGCTGTTTTTT.

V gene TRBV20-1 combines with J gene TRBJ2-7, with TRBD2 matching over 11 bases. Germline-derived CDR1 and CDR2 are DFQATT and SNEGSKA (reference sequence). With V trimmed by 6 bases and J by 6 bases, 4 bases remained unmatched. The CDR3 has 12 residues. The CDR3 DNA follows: TGCAGTGCCAGTAGCGGGAGGGTCGAGCAGTACTTC. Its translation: CSASSGRVEQYF.

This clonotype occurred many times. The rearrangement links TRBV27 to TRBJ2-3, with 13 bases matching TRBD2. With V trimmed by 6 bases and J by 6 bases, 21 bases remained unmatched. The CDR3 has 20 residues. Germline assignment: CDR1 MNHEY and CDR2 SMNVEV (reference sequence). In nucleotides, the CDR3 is TGTGCCAGCAGCCCCTCCGGACTAGCGGGAGTCGGGCCCGGGGAGGATACGCAGTATTTT. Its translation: CASSPSGLAGVGPGEDTQYF.

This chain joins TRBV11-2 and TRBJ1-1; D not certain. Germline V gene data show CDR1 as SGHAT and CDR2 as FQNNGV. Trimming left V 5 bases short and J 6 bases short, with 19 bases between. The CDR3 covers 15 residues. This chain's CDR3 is CASSQLAPLGAEAFF. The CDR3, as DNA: TGTGCCAGCAGCCAATTGGCCCCCCTCGGCGCTGAAGCTTTCTTT.

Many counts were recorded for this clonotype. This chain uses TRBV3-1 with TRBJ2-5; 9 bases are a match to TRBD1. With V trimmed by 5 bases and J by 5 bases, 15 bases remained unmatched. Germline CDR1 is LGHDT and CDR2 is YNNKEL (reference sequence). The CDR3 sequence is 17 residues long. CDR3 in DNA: TGTGCCAGCAGCAGAAGAACCGGGACAGGGTCGGGGGAGACCCAGTACTTC. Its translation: CASSRRTGTGSGETQYF.

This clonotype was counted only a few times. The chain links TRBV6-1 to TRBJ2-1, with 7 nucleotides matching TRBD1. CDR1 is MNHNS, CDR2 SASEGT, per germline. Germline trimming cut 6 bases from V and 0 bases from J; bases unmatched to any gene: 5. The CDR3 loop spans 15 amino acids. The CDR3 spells CASSKQGLSYNEQFF. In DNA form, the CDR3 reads TGTGCCAGCAGCAAACAGGGGCTCTCCTACAATGAGCAGTTCTTC.

The CDR3 coding sequence is TGTGCCAGCCACGACAGATTTCCCTACGAGCAGTACTTC. This encodes CASHDRFPYEQYF. V usage is TRBV6-1 and J usage is TRBJ2-7; possibly TRBD1 for D (5 bases). This CDR3 comprises 13 residues. Per germline, CDR1 MNHNS and CDR2 SASEGT. V was pared by 8 bases and J by 2 bases, with 13 bases between.

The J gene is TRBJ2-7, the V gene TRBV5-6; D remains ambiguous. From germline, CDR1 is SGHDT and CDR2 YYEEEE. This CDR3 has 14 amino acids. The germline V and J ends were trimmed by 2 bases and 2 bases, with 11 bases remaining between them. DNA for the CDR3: TGTGCCAGCAGCTTTGTCAGTGCACCCTACGAGCAGTACTTC. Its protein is CASSFVSAPYEQYF.

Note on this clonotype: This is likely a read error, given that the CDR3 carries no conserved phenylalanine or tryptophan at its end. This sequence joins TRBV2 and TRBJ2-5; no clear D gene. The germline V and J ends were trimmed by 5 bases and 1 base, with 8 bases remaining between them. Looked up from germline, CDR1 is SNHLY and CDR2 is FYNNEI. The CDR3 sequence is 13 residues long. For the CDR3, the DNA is TGTGCCAGCAGTTTATCCCCCCAAGAGACCCAGTACTCC. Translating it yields CASSLSPQETQYS.

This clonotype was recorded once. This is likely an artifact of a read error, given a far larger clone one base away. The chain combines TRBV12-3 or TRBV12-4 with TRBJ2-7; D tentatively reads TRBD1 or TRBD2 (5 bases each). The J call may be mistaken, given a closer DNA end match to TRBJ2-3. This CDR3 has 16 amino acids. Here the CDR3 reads CASSFLRGRPTDTQYF. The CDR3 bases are TGTGCCAGCAGTTTCCTCCGGGGCAGGCCCACAGATACGCAGTATTTT.

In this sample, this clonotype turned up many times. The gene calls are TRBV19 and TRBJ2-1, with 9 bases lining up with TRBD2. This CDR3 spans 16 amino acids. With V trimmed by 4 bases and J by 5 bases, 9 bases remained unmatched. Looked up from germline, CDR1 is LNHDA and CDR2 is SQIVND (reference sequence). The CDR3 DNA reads TGTGCCAGTAGTAAACTAGCGGGCCTAGCTCACAATGAGCAGTTCTTC. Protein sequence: CASSKLAGLAHNEQFF.

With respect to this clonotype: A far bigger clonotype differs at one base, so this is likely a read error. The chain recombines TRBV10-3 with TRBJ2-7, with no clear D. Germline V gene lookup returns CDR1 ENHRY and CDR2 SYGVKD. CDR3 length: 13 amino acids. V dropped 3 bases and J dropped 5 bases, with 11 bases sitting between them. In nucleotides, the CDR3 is TGTGCCATCAGTGAACCCGGAAGGGACGAGCAGTACTTC. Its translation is CAISEPGRDEQYF.

The DNA of the CDR3 is TGTGCCATCAGTGAGCTTGGGTCTGGGTCTAATGAAAAACTGTTTTTT. Its protein product is CAISELGSGSNEKLFF. The V call is TRBV10-3, the J call TRBJ1-4; no definite D call. This CDR3 has 16 residues. Germline V CDR1 and CDR2: ENHRY, SYGVKD. Deletions cut 2 bases from V and 3 bases from J, with 13 bases between.

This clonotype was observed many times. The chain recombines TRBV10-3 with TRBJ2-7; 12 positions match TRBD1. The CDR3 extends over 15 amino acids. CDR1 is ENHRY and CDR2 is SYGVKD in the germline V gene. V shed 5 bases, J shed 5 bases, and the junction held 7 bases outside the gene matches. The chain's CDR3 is CAISTTGTGGHEQYF. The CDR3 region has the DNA TGTGCCATCAGTACAACCGGGACAGGGGGCCACGAGCAGTACTTC.

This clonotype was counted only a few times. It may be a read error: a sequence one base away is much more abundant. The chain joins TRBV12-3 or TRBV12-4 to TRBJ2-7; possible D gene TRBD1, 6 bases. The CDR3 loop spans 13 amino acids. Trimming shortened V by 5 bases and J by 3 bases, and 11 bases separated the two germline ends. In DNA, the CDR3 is TGTGCCAGCAGTCACTTGACAGGCTACGAGCAGTACTTC. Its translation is CASSHLTGYEQYF.

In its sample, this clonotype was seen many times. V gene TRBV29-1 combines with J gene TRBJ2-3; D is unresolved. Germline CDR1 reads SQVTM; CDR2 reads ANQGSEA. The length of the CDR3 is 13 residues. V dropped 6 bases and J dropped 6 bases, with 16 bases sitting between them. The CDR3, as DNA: TGCAGCGTCTCGGCCGCGGCCCGGGATACGCAGTATTTT. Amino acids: CSVSAAARDTQYF.

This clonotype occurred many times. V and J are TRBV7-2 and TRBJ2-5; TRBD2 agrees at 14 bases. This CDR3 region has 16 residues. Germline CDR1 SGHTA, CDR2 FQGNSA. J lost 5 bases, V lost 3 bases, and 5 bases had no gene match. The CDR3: CASSLGLAGVRETQYF. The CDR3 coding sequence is TGTGCCAGCAGCTTGGGACTAGCGGGAGTACGGGAGACCCAGTACTTC.

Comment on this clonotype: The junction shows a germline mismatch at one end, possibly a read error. The CDR3 DNA reads TGTGCCAGCAGCGTAGGGCAGGGAGTACGGGAGACCCAGTACTTC. Residues: CASSVGQGVRETQYF. The chain carries TRBV5-1 and TRBJ2-5; the D gene could be TRBD1 or TRBD2 (5 bases each). CDR3 length: 15 amino acids. Germline-derived CDR1 and CDR2 are SGHRS and YFSETQ.

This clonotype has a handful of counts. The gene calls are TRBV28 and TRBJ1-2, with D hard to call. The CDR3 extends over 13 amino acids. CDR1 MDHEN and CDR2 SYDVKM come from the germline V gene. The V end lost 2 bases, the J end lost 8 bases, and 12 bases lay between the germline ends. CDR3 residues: CASSLLRSRGYTF. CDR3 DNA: TGTGCCAGCAGTTTACTAAGATCAAGAGGCTACACCTTC.

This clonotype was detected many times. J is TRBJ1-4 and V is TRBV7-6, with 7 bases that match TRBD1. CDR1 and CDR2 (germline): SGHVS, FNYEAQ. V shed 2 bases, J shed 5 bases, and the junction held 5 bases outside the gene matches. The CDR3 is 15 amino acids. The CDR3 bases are TGTGCCAGCAGCTTATGGGGGACAGAAAATGAAAAACTGTTTTTT. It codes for CASSLWGTENEKLFF.

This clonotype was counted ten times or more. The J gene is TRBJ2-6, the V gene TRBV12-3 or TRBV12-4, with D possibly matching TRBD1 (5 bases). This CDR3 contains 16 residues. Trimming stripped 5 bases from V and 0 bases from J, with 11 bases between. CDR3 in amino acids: CASSDTGLSGANVLTF. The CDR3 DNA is TGTGCCAGCAGTGACACAGGCCTCTCTGGGGCCAACGTCCTGACTTTC.

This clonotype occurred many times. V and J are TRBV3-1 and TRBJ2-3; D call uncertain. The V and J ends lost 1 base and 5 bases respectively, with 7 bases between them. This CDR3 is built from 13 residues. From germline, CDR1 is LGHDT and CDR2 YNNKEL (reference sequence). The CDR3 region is CASSQGGRDTQYF. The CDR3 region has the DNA TGTGCCAGCAGCCAAGGTGGGCGAGATACGCAGTATTTT.

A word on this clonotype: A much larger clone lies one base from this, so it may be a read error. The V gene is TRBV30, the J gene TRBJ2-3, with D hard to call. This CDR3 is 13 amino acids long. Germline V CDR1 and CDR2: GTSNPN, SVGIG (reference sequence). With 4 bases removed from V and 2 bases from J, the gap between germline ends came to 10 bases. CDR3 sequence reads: CAWTSDVTDTQYF. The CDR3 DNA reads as TGTGCCTGGACCAGCGATGTCACAGATACGCAGTATTTT.

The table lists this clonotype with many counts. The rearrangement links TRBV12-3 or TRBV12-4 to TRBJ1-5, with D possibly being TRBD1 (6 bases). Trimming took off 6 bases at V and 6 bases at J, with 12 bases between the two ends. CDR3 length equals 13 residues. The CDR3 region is CASSAGETQPQHF. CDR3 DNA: TGTGCCAGCAGCGCAGGGGAGACTCAGCCCCAGCATTTT.